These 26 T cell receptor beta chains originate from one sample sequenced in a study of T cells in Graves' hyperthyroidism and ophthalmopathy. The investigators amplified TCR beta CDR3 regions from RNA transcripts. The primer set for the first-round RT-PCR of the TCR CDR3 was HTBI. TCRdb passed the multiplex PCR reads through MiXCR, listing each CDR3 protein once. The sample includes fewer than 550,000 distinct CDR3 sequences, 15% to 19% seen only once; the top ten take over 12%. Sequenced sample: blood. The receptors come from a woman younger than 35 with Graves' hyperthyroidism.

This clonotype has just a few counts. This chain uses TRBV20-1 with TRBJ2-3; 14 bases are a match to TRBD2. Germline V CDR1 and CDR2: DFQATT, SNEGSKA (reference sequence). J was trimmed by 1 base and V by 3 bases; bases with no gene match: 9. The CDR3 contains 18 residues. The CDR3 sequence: CSASATSGGARGTDTQYF. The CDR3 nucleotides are TGCAGTGCTAGCGCGACTAGCGGGGGGGCTCGAGGCACAGATACGCAGTATTTT.

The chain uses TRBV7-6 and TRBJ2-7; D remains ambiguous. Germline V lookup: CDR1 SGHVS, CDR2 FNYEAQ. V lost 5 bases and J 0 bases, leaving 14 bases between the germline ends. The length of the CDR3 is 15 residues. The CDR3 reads CASSPAQLGSYEQYF. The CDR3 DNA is TGTGCCAGCAGCCCCGCCCAGCTGGGCTCCTACGAGCAGTACTTC.

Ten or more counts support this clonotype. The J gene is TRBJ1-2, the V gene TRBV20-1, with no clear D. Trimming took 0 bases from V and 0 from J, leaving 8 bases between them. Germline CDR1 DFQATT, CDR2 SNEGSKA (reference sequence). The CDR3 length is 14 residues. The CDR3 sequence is CSARDRSANYGYTF. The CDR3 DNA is TGCAGTGCTAGAGATCGCAGCGCTAACTATGGCTACACCTTC.

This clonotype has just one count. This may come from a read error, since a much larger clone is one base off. The CDR3, as DNA: TGTACCAGCTCACCATGGGGGGCGGCAGCGGAGACCCAGTACTTC. Residues: CTSSPWGAAAETQYF. The chain employs TRBV18 and TRBJ2-5; D possibly uses TRBD1 or TRBD2 (6 bases each). This CDR3 spans 15 amino acids. CDR1 KGHSH and CDR2 LQKENI come from the germline V gene.

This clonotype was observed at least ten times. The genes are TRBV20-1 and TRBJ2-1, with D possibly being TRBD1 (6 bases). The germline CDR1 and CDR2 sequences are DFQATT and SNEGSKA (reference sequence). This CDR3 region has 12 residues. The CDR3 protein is CRAEGDHNEQFF. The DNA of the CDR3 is TGCAGAGCCGAGGGGGACCACAATGAGCAGTTCTTC.

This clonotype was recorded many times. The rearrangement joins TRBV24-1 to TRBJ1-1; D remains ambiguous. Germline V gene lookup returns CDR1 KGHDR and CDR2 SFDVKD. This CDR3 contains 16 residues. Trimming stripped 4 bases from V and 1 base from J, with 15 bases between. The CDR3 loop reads CATSDPSGKKNTEAFF. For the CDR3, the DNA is TGTGCCACCAGTGACCCGTCGGGCAAGAAGAACACTGAAGCTTTCTTT.

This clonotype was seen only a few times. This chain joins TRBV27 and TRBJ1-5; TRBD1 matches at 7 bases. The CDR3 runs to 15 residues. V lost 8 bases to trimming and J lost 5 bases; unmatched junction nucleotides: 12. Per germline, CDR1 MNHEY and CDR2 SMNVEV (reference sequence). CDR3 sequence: CASSDTTGRDQPQHF. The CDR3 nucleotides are TGTGCCAGCTCGGACACGACAGGGAGGGATCAGCCCCAGCATTTT.

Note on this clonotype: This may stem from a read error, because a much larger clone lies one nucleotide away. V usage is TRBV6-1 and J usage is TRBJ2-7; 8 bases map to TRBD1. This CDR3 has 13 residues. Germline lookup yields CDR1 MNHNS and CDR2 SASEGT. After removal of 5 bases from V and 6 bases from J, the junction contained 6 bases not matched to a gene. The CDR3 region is CASSRDRSPEQYF. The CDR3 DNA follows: TGTGCCAGCAGTCGGGACAGGAGCCCCGAGCAGTACTTC.

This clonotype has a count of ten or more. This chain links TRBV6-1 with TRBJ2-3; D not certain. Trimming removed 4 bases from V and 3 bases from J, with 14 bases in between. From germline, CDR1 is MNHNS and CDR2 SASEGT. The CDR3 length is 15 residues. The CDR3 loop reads CASSGTRIWTDTQYF. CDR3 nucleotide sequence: TGTGCCAGCAGTGGGACCCGCATTTGGACAGATACGCAGTATTTT.

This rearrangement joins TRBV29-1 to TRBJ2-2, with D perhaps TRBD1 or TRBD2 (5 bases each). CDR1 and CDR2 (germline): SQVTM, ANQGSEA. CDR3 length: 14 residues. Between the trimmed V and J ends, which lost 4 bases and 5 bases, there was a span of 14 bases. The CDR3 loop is CSVAAGRITGELFF. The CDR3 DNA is TGCAGCGTTGCCGCAGGGAGAATTACCGGGGAGCTGTTTTTT.

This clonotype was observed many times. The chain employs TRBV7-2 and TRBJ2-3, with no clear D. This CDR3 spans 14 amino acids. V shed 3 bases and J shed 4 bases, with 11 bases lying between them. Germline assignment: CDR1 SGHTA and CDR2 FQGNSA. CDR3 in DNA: TGTGCCAGCAGCTTCACATTTTTGGCAGATACGCAGTATTTT. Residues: CASSFTFLADTQYF.

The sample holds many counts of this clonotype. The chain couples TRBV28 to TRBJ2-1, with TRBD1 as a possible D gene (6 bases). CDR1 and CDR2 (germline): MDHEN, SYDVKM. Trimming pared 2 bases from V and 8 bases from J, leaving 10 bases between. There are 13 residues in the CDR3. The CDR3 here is CASSLTGLHEQFF. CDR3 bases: TGTGCCAGCAGTTTAACAGGGCTGCATGAGCAGTTCTTC.

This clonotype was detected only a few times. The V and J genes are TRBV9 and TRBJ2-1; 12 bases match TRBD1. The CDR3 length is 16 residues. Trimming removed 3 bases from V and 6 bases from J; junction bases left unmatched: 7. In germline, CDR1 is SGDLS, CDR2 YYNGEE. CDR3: CASSATGTGGTNEQFF. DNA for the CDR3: TGTGCCAGCAGCGCAACCGGGACAGGGGGCACCAATGAGCAGTTCTTC.

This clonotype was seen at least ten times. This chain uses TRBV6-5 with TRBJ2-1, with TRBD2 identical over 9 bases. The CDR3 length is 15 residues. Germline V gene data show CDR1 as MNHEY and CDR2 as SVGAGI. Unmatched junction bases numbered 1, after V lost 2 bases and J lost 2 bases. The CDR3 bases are TGTGCCAGCAGTTACGGGACTAGCCCCTACAATGAGCAGTTCTTC. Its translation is CASSYGTSPYNEQFF.

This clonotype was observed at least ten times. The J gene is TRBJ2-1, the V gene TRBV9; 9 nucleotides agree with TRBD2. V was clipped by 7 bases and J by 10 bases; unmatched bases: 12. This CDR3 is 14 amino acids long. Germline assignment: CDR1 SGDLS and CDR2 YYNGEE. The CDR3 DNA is TGTGCCAGCGGGGGAGGGGCGGGGGGGCACGAGCAGTTCTTC. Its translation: CASGGGAGGHEQFF.

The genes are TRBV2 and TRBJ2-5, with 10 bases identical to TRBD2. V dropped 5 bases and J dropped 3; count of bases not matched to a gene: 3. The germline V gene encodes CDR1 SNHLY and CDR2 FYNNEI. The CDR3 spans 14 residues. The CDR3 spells CASSSSGGKETQYF. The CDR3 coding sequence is TGTGCCAGCAGTTCTAGCGGGGGTAAAGAGACCCAGTACTTC.

The CDR3 coding sequence is TGTGCCATCAGTGAGTCTCGGACAGGCTTATTGGGTATAGGAAAACTGTTTTTT. As protein: CAISESRTGLLGIGKLFF. The chain couples TRBV10-3 to TRBJ1-4; 7 bases line up with TRBD1. J lost 10 bases, V lost 0 bases, and 17 bases had no gene match. Germline CDR1 and CDR2: ENHRY and SYGVKD. CDR3 size: 18 residues.

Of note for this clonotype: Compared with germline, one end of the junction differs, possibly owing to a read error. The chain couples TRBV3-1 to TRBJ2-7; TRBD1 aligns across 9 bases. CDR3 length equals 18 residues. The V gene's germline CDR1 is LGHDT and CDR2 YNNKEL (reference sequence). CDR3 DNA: TGTGCCAGCAGCCAACTTCCGAATCGGGACAGGGTGGCCTACGGGCAGTACTTC. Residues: CASSQLPNRDRVAYGQYF.

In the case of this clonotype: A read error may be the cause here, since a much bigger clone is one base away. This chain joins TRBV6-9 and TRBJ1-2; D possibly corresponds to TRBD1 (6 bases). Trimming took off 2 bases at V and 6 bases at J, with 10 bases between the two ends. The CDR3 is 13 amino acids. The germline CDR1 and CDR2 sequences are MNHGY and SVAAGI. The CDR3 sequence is CASSYTRGHGYTF. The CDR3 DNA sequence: TGTGCCAGCAGTTATACCAGGGGCCATGGCTACACCTTC.

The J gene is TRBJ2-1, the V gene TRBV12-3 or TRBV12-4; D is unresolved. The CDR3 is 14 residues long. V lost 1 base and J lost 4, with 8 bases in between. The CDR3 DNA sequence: TGTGCCAGCAGTTTAGTTTCAGAATACAATGAGCAGTTCTTC. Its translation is CASSLVSEYNEQFF.

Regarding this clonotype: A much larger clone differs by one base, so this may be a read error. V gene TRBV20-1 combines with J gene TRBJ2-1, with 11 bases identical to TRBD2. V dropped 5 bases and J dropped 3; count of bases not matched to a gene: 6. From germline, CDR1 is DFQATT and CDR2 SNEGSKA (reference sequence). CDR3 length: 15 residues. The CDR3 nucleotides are TGCAGTGCTCAGACCGGGACTAGCGGCTACAATGAGCAGTTCTTC. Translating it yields CSAQTGTSGYNEQFF.

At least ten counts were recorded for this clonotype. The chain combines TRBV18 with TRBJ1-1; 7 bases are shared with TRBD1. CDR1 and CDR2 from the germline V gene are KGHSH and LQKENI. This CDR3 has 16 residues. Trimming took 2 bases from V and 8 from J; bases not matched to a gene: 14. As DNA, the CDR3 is TGTGCCAGCTCACCAAGTAACAGGGGAAGGGAGCGCGAAGCTTTCTTT. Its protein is CASSPSNRGREREAFF.

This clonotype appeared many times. The CDR3 nucleotides read TGTGCCAGCACTCGGACCGGTCCGGGCACAGATACGCAGTATTTT. This translates into CASTRTGPGTDTQYF. This chain links TRBV6-2 or TRBV6-3 with TRBJ2-3; D remains unclear. This CDR3 is built from 15 residues. Trimming pared 7 bases from V and 1 base from J, leaving 15 bases between. CDR1 and CDR2 from the germline V gene are MNHEY and SVGEGT.

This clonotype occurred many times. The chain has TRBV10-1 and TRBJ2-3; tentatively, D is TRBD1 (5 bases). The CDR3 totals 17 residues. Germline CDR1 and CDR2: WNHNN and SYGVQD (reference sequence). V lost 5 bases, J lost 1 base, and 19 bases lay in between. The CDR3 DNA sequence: TGCGCCAGCAGTCAGGGAAAAAGGAAGTCGCGCACAGATACGCAGTATTTT. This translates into CASSQGKRKSRTDTQYF.

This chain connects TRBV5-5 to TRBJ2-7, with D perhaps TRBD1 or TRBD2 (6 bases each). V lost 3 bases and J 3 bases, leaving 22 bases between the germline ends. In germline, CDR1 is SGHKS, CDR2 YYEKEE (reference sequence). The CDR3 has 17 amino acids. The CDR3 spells CASSSRPIGGTIYEQYF. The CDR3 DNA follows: TGTGCCAGCAGCTCACGACCGATAGGCGGGACAATCTACGAGCAGTACTTC.

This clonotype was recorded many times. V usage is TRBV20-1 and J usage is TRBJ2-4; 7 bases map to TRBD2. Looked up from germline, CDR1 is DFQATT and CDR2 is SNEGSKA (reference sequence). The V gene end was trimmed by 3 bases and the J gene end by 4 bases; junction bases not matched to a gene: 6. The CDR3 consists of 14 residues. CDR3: CSASSGGGKNIQYF. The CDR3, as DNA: TGCAGTGCTAGTTCCGGGGGAGGGAAAAACATTCAGTACTTC.